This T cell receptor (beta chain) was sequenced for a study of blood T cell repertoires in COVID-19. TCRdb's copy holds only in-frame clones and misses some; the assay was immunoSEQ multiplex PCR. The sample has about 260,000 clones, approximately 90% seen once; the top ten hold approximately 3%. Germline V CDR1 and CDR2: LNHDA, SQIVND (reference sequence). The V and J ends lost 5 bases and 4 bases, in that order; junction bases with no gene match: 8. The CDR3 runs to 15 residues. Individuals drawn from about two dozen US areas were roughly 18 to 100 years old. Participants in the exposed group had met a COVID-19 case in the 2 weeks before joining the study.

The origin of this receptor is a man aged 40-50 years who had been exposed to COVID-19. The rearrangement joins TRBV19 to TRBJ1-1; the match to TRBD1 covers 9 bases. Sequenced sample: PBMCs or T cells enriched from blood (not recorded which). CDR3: CASSFGTGWITEAFF. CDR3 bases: TGTGCCAGTAGTTTCGGGACAGGGTGGATCACTGAAGCTTTCTTT.